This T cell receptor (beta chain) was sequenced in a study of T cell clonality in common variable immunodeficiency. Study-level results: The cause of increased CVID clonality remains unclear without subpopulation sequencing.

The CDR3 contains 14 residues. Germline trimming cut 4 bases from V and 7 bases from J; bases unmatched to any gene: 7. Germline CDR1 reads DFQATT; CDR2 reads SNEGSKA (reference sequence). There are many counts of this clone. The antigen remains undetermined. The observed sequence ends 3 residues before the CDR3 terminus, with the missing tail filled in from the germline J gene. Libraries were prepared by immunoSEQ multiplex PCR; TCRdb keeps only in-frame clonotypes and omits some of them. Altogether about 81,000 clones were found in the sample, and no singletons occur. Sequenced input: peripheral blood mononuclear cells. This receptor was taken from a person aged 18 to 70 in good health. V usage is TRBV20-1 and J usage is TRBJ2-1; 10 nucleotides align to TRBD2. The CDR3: CSAKREGQRNEQFF. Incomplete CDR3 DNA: TGCAGTGCTAAGCGGGAGGGCCAAAGGAATGAG.